The present T cell receptor (beta chain) was sequenced within a study of blood T cell repertoires in COVID-19. Study overall: T cells, B-cell-depleted T cells, or PBMCs provided the cDNA or gDNA that served as material.

Assignments of participants to cohorts depended upon their own reported clinical history. With 4 bases removed from V and 9 bases from J, the gap between germline ends came to 18 bases. CDR3 length: 14 residues. The germline gives CDR1 LGHDT, CDR2 YNNKEL (reference sequence). Original handling: Researchers report that nucleated cell counts were estimated from reference gene primer amplification. The assay was immunoSEQ multiplex PCR, and TCRdb's table has in-frame clones only and misses some. V, J and clone size were drawn from that table, and D and trimming were deduced from the DNA. The sample has under 250,000 clones, roughly 80% seen once.

This receptor was obtained from a man in his 60s who had recovered from COVID-19. The V gene is TRBV3-1 (or the pseudogene TRBV3-2), the J gene TRBJ1-1, with D hard to call. Sequencing used PBMCs or T cells enriched from blood (not recorded which). The CDR3 loop reads CASSLDPQSAKAFF. CDR3 in DNA: TGTGCCAGCAGCCTCGACCCTCAGAGCGCTAAAGCTTTCTTT.